This T cell receptor beta chain was recovered during a study of CXCR3-negative and CXCR3-positive naive CD8 T cells. As concerns this clonotype: Antigen: not known.

cDNA libraries for TRB were generated by 5' RACE incorporating UMI labels. TCRdb reprocessed the 5' RACE reads, with one entry per CDR3 protein and no DNA. Reported are tens of thousands of distinct CDR3 sequences; the ten largest clones contain around 1.5%. The study's findings and limits: Comparison of naive cells showed more hydrophobic TRB CDR3s in CXCR3-positive than in CXCR3-negative naive cells. Cryopreserved cells partially lost CXCR3 expression, and fresh PBMCs were used in most assays.

This CDR3 is built from 19 residues. The germline CDR1 and CDR2 sequences are SGHRS and YFSETQ. Sequenced material: naive CXCR3- CD8+ T cells from blood. Regarding subset: CD45RO-CCR7+CD27+CD95- naive CD8+ T cells lacking CXCR3 (TNR3-). This chain joins TRBV5-1 and TRBJ2-3; the TCRdb D gene call, TRBD2, has no DNA to confirm it. The receptor was isolated from a human donor in good health. Some clones in this sample may be carry-over from other donors' samples. CDR3 amino acids: CASSTPTSGRIGTTDTQYF.